Sequencing of this T cell receptor (beta chain) was carried out in a study of blood T cell repertoires in COVID-19. Study details: Sources were T cells, B-cell-depleted T cells, or PBMCs; the material itself was cDNA or gDNA.

Enrolled during active infection, Seattle patients were then followed longitudinally. With 7 bases clipped from V and 4 bases from J, the junction kept 13 bases outside the gene matches. The CDR3 has 16 residues. Germline lookup yields CDR1 LNHDA and CDR2 SQIVND (reference sequence). In the original processing: Estimation of nucleated cell counts was performed using reference gene primer amplification. This table comes from immunoSEQ multiplex PCR, and its TCRdb copy is limited to in-frame clones, with some not included. The V and J calls and the clone size are those of that table, but D and trimming were determined from the DNA. The data show around 470,000 clones, about 91% seen once.

V is TRBV19 and J is TRBJ2-1, with 7 nucleotides matching TRBD2. The sample taken for sequencing was peripheral blood. The sequence was obtained from a man between 18 and 29 years old with COVID-19, enrolled during active disease. CDR3 protein: CASNLGEGMKYNEQFF. The CDR3, as DNA: TGTGCCAGTAACTTGGGGGAGGGGATGAAATACAATGAGCAGTTCTTC.